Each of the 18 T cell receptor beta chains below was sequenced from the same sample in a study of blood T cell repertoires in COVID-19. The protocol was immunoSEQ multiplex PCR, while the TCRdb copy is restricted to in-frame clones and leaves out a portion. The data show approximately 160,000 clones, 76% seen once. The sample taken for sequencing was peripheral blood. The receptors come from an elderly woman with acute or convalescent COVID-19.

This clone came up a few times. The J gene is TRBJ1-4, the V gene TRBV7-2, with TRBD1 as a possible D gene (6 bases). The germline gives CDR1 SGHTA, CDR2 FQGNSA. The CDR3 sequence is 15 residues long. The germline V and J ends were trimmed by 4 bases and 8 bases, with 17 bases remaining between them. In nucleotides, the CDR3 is TGTGCCAGCAGCTCCGGGGGGCTGGGGGACGAAAAACTGTTTTTT. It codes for CASSSGGLGDEKLFF.

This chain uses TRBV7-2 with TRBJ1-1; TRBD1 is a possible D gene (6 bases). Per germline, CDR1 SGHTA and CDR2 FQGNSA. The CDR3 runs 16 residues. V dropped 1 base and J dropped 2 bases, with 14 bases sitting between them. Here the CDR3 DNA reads TGTGCCAGCAGCTTAGACGGGGGGGCAGGTAACACTGAAGCTTTCTTT. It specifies CASSLDGGAGNTEAFF.

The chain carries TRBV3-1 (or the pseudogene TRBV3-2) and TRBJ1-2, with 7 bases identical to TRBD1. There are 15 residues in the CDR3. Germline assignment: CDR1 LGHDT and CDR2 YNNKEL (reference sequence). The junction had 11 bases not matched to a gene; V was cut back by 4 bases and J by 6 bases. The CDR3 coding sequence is TGTGCCAGCAGCCCGGACAGGACCAGCAACGATGGCTACACCTTC. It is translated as CASSPDRTSNDGYTF.

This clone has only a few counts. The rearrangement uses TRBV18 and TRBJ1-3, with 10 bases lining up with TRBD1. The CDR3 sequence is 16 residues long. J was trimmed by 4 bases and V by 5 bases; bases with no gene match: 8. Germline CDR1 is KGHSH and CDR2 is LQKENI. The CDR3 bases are TGTGCCAGCTCAGTAGGGACAGGGGTCGGCGGAAACACCATATATTTT. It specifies CASSVGTGVGGNTIYF.

CDR3 loop: CASSKAFTGKWRTEAFF. The CDR3 DNA reads as TGTGCCAGCAGCAAAGCTTTTACGGGGAAGTGGAGGACTGAAGCTTTCTTT. V usage is TRBV21-1 and J usage is TRBJ1-1. TRBV21-1 counts as a pseudogene. The CDR3 is made up of 17 amino acids.

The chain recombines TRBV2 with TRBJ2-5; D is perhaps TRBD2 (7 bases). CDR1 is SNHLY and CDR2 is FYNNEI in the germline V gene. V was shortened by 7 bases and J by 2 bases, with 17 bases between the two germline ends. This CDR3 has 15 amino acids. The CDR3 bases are TGTGCCAGCATGGAGGCGGGGGCTACGCAAGAGACCCAGTACTTC. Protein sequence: CASMEAGATQETQYF.

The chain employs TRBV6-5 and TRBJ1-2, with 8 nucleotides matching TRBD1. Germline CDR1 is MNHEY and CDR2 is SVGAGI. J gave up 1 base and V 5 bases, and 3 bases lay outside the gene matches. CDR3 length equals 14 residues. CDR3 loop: CASSLDRGNYGYTF. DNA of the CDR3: TGTGCCAGCAGTCTAGACAGGGGTAACTATGGCTACACCTTC.

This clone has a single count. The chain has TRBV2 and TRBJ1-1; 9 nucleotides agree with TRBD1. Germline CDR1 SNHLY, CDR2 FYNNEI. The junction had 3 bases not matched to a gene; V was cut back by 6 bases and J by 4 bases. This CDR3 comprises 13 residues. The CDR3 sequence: CASRLQGATEAFF. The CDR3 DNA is TGTGCCAGCAGACTACAGGGGGCCACTGAAGCTTTCTTT.

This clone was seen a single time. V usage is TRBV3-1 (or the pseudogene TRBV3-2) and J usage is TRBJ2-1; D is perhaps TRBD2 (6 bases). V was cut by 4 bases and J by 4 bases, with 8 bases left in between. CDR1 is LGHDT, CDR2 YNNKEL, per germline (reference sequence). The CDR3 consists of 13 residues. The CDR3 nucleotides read TGTGCCAGCAGCCGCGGGGTATACAATGAGCAGTTCTTC. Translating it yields CASSRGVYNEQFF.

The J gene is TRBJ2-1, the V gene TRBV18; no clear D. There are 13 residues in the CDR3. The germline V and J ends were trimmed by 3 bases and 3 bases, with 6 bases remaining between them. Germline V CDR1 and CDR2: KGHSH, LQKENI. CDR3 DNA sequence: TGTGCCAGCTCACCTGACATCTACAATGAGCAGTTCTTC. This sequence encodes CASSPDIYNEQFF.

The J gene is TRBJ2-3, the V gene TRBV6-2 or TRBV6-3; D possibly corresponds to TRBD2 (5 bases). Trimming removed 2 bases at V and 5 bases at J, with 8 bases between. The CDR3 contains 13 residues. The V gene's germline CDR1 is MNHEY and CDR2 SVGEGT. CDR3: CASSYGGLDTQYF. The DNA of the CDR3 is TGTGCCAGCAGTTACGGCGGACTAGATACGCAGTATTTT.

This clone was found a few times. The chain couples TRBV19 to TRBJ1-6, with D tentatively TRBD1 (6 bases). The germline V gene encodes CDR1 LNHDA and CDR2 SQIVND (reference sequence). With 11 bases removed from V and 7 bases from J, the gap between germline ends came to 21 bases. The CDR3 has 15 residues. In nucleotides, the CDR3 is TGTGCCCGTACGAGGGACAACTTCCTCAATTCACCCCTCCACTTT. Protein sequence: CARTRDNFLNSPLHF. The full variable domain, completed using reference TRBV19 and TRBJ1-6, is DGGITQSPKYLFRKEGQNVTLSCEQNLNHDAMYWYRQDPGQGLRLIYYSQIVNDFQKGDIAEGYSVSREKKESFPLTVTSAQKNPTAFYLCARTRDNFLNSPLHFGNGTRLTVT.

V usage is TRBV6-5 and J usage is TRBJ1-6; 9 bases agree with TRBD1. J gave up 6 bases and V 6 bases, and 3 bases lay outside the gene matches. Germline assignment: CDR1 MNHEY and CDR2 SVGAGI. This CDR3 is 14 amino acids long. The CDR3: CASSRDRANSPLHF. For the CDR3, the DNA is TGTGCCAGCAGCCGGGACAGGGCTAATTCACCCCTCCACTTT.

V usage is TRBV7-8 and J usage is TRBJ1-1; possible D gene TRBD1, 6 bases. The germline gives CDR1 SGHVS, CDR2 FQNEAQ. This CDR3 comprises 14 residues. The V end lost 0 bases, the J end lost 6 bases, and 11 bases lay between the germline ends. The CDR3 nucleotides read TGTGCCAGCAGCTTAGCGTGGGACACACCTGAAGCTTTCTTT. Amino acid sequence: CASSLAWDTPEAFF.

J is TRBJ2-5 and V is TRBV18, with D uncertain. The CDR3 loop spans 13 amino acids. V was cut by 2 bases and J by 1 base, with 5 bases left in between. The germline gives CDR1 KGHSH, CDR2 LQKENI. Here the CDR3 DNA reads TGTGCCAGCTCACCAGGGCGCCAAGAGACCCAGTACTTC. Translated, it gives CASSPGRQETQYF.

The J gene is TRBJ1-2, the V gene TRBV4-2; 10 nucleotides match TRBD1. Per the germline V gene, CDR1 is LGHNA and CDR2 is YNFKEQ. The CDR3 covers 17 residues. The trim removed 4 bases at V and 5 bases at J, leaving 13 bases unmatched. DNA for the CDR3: TGTGCCAGCAGCCTGACTAACACCGGGACAGGGGTTTATGGCTACACCTTC. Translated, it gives CASSLTNTGTGVYGYTF.

CDR3 sequence (DNA): TGTGCCAGCAGCCCTTCACAAAACGGGGGCTACACCTTC. Protein: CASSPSQNGGYTF. This chain uses TRBV7-3 with TRBJ1-2; D unresolved. The germline V gene encodes CDR1 SGHTA and CDR2 FQGTGA. Between the trimmed V and J ends, which lost 5 bases and 8 bases, there was a span of 15 bases. CDR3 length: 13 residues.

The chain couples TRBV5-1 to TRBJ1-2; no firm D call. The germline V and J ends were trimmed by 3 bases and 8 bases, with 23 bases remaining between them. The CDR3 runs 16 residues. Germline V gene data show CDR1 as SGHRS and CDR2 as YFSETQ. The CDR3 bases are TGCGCCAGCAGCTCAACCGGGGTCGCGACTAAAGGAGGCTACACCTTC. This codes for CASSSTGVATKGGYTF. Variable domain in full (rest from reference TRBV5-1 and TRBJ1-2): KAGVTQTPRYLIKTRGQQVTLSCSPISGHRSVSWYQQTPGQGLQFLFEYFSETQRNKGNFPGRFSGRQFSNSRSEMNVSTLELGDSALYLCASSSTGVATKGGYTFGSGTRLTVV.